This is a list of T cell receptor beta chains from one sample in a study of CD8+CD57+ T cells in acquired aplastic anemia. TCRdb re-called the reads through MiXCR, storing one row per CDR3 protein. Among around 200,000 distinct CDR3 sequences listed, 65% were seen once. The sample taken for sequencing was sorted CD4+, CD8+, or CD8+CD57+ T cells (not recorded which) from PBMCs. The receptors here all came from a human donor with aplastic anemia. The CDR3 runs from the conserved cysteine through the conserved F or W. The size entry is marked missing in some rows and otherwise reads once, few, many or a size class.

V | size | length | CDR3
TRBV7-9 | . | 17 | CASSFGKQVARGTEAFF
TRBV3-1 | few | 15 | CASSQDEQAPRELFF
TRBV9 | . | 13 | CASSVEQASGYTF
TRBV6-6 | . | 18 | CASSYGLAGGHIAGELFF
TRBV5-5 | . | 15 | CASSLGDRDQETQYF
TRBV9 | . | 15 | CASSVREGNTGELFF
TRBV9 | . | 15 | CASSVATGVAGELFF
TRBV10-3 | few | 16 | CAISEFSGLGTDTQYF
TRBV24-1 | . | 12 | CATSPGKEAQYF
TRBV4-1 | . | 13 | CASSQDQGGEQFF
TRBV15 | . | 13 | CATSRDLDSGAFF
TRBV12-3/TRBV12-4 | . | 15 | CASSLSLANNQPQHF
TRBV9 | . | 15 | CASSVGPSDNQPQHF
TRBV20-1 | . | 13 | CSASPSGEQPQHF
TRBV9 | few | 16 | CASSVTPHPHGNTIYF
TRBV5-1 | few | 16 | CASSLVGGGSYNEQFF
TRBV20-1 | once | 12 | CSAGGQGSGYTF
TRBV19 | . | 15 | CASSDRAAYNSPLHF
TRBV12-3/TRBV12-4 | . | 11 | CASSLRGMQYF
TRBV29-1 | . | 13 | CSVESDRDEKLFF
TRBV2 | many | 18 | CASSEALLLVTTNEKLFF
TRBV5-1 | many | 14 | CASSSDGGRDTIYF
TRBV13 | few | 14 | CASSLVAGVTEAFF
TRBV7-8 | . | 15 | CASSPFEGAAQPQHF
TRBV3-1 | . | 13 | CASSQGANTEAFF
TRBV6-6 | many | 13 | CASSYPGPGELFF
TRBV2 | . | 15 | CASSEGLVQTNEQFF
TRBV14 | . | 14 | CASSWGYYNSPLHF
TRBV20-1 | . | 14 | CSAGTGGRTDTQYF
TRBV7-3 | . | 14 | CASSLIQISYEQYF
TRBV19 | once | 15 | CASTPGTGRTGELFF
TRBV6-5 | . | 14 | CASSYLRENTEAFF
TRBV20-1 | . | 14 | CSARRGAGANVLTF
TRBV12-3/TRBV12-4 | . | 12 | CASSRRAYEQYF
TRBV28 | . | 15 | CASSLGQRNTGELFF
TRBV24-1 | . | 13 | CATSDLESDMQYF
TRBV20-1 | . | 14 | CSATAPERYNEQFF
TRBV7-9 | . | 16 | CASSLIWQTSTDTQYF
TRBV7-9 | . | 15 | CASSSGTGTQETQYF
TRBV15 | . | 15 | CATSRGRTRDYEQYF
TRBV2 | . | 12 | CASRDRVSEAFF
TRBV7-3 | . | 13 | CASSIGETGELFF
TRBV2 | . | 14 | CASSLRAGYTEAFF
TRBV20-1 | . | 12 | CTLRTGGDTQYF
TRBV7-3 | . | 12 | CASSLLQGPQYF
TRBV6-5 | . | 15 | CASSYSMGAGETQYF
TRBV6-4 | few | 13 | CASSVGSNQPQHF
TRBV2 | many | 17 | CASSEEVYAGNTDTQYF
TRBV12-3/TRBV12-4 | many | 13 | CASSQSGTDTQYF
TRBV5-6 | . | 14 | CASSLAADPFEQYF
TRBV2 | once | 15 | CATKTRAATNEKLFF
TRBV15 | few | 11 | CATSPGYGYTF
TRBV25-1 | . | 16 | CASSEVPIRVNTEAFF
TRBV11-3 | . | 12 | CASSSWGSPLHF
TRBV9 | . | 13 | CASSGDRQETQYF
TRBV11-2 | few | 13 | CASSPGPTDTQYF